The present T cell receptor (beta chain) was sequenced within a study of blood T cells in healthy people across ages. General study points: Researchers deemed the diversity estimates from one million T cells underestimates.

Using a J-beta primer mix together with a sample-barcoded 5' primer, a second PCR was run for about 6 to 12 cycles. Tags on each cDNA molecule came from a template-switch adaptor with 12 random nucleotides. From each sample, at least 2.5 million paired-end reads containing CDR3 were obtained. TCRdb processed the 5' RACE reads anew with MiXCR; each CDR3 protein has one entry. The sample carries hundreds of thousands of distinct CDR3 sequences, 40% to 65% recorded once. Per sample, at least 5.5 micrograms of total RNA were extracted. Trimming stripped 6 bases from V and 8 bases from J, with 13 bases between. Per the germline V gene, CDR1 is DFQATT and CDR2 is SNEGSKA (reference sequence). This CDR3 contains 11 residues. This clonotype was counted between two and nine times. Its antigen remains unidentified.

This clonotype originated in a woman of 80 years or more in good health. Sequences were obtained from blood. This sequence joins TRBV20-1 and TRBJ1-2, with D possibly being TRBD1 (5 bases). The CDR3: CSASRVPGYTF. DNA for the CDR3: TGCAGTGCCAGCAGGGTACCGGGCTACACCTTC.